This T cell receptor (beta chain) was retrieved from a study of T cells in Graves' hyperthyroidism and ophthalmopathy. Amplified TCR beta CDR3 regions derived from RNA transcripts. Primed by the HTBI set, a first-round RT-PCR was run on the TCR CDR3. TCRdb analysed the multiplex PCR reads with MiXCR anew, one entry per CDR3 protein. The sample has about 350,000 distinct CDR3 sequences; 18% are singletons. This clonotype was seen many times. Germline lookup yields CDR1 SGHTA and CDR2 FQGNSA. Germline trimming cut 9 bases from V and 2 bases from J; bases unmatched to any gene: 6. This CDR3 has 14 amino acids.

This receptor was taken from a woman between 40 and 55 years old with Graves' ophthalmopathy. The chain links TRBV7-2 to TRBJ2-5, with TRBD2 matching over 10 bases. Sequenced input: blood. CDR3: CASRTSGGQETQYF. In nucleotides, the CDR3 is TGTGCCAGTAGGACTAGCGGAGGACAAGAGACCCAGTACTTC.